A selection of T cell receptor beta chains follows, all from one sample in a study of cytomegalovirus exposure and HLA in healthy donors. Repertoires were generated with immunoSEQ multiplex PCR, while TCRdb's copy carries only in-frame clones and drops some. Found here are about 190,000 clones, about 77% of them singletons; the top ten hold about 5%. Material: PBMCs. The source is a man younger than 40 in good health and CMV-seropositive. CDR3s include the opening cysteine and the closing phenylalanine or tryptophan. A D gene is named only where the DNA matches it firmly. Expanded clones get a size class; other rows say once, few or many, or leave the size out.

D gene	V gene	clone size	J gene	CDR3 protein	CDR3 DNA
TRBD1	TRBV29-1	.	TRBJ1-5	CSVSTGTGDQPQHF	TGCAGCGTTTCTACCGGGACAGGGGATCAGCCCCAGCATTTT
TRBD1	TRBV7-8	.	TRBJ2-7	CASSVGLGTGGYEQYF	TGTGCCAGCAGCGTAGGACTTGGGACAGGGGGCTACGAGCAGTACTTC
.	TRBV5-4	.	TRBJ1-3	CASSLSGNTIYF	TGTGCCAGCAGCTTGAGCGGGAACACCATATATTTT
.	TRBV18	once	TRBJ2-3	CASSPRGTRDTQYF	TGTGCCAGCTCACCAAGGGGGACAAGAGATACGCAGTATTTT
.	TRBV5-1	.	TRBJ1-1	CASTPGWSTEAFF	TGCGCCAGTACCCCAGGGTGGAGTACTGAAGCTTTCTTT
.	TRBV6-5	once	TRBJ2-1	CASSPGQSSYNEQFF	TGTGCCAGCAGCCCCGGACAGAGCTCCTACAATGAGCAGTTCTTC
TRBD1	TRBV5-5	.	TRBJ1-6	CASSLGTGVNSPLHF	TGTGCCAGCAGCTTGGGGACAGGAGTTAATTCACCCCTCCACTTT
.	TRBV5-1	once	TRBJ2-1	CASRLGDSYNEQFF	TGCGCCAGCAGACTGGGTGACAGCTACAATGAGCAGTTCTTC
.	TRBV7-2	once	TRBJ2-1	CASGGRLAGYNEQFF	TGTGCCAGCGGAGGCCGTCTGGCGGGGTACAATGAGCAGTTCTTC
TRBD2	TRBV4-3	.	TRBJ2-3	CASSQGSGGADTQYF	TGCGCCAGCAGCCAGGGGAGCGGGGGGGCAGATACGCAGTATTTT
TRBD1	TRBV4-3	.	TRBJ1-4	CASSQDPAGRSGGEKLFF	TGCGCCAGCAGCCAAGATCCGGCAGGGAGGTCAGGGGGTGAAAAACTGTTTTTT
.	TRBV11-2	.	TRBJ2-7	CASSLADSPYEQYF	TGTGCCAGCAGCTTAGCGGACAGTCCCTACGAGCAGTACTTC
.	TRBV27	.	TRBJ2-7	CASSTLGRIYEQYF	TGTGCCAGCAGTACCCTGGGGCGCATCTACGAGCAGTACTTC
.	TRBV6-6	few	TRBJ1-1	CASSPVNTEAFF	TGTGCCAGCAGTCCCGTAAACACTGAAGCTTTCTTT
.	TRBV27	.	TRBJ1-4	CASRPDWLGKLFF	TGTGCCAGCAGGCCTGACTGGTTGGGAAAACTGTTTTTT
.	TRBV6-5	.	TRBJ1-1	CASSYGGPTEAFF	TGTGCCAGCAGTTACGGGGGCCCCACTGAAGCTTTCTTT
TRBD1	TRBV2	.	TRBJ1-2	CASSVTGGAYGYTF	TGTGCCAGCAGTGTGACAGGGGGCGCCTATGGCTACACCTTC
.	TRBV9	.	TRBJ2-2	CASSVGGSTGELFF	TGTGCCAGCAGCGTAGGAGGGTCCACCGGGGAGCTGTTTTTT
.	TRBV7-2	.	TRBJ1-4	CASSLLGASNEKLFF	TGTGCCAGCAGCTTACTGGGGGCGTCTAATGAAAAACTGTTTTTT
.	TRBV9	once	TRBJ2-7	CASSAGGLNYEQYF	TGTGCCAGCAGCGCGGGTGGTCTAAACTACGAGCAGTACTTC
TRBD1	TRBV25-1	few	TRBJ1-6	CASGRQGSPLHF	TGTGCCAGCGGACGACAGGGATCACCCCTCCACTTT
TRBD1	TRBV11-2	.	TRBJ2-6	CASSYRGTGANVLTF	TGTGCCAGCAGCTACAGGGGAACTGGGGCCAACGTCCTGACTTTC